Presented here are 7 T cell receptor beta chains from one specimen sequenced in a study of early T cells in non-severe SARS-CoV-2 infection. TCRdb itself ran the 5' RACE reads through MiXCR, one entry per CDR3 protein. The profile shows approximately 65,000 distinct CDR3 sequences, around 11% of them singletons. Sequencing used whole blood, obtained at baseline. The receptors stem from an adult who was a healthcare worker with PCR-confirmed SARS-CoV-2 infection or an uninfected control (not recorded which).

The V gene is TRBV6-1, the J gene TRBJ1-1, with D maybe TRBD1 (6 bases). The CDR3 contains 16 residues. Germline V CDR1 and CDR2: MNHNS, SASEGT. V was trimmed by 4 bases and J by 3 bases, leaving 18 bases between them. CDR3 region: CASSVKGRGGDTEAFF. For the CDR3, the DNA is TGTGCCAGCAGTGTGAAGGGGCGAGGGGGAGACACTGAAGCTTTCTTT.

The chain couples TRBV11-2 to TRBJ2-3; D assignment may be TRBD1 or TRBD2 (7 bases each). Trimming stripped 3 bases from V and 6 bases from J, with 19 bases between. Germline V gene sequence: CDR1 SGHAT, CDR2 FQNNGV. This CDR3 contains 16 residues. The CDR3 DNA sequence: TGTGCCAGCAGCTTGGGAGGGGGCAGCCCGGTGGATACGCAGTATTTT. It specifies CASSLGGGSPVDTQYF. Together with reference TRBV11-2 and TRBJ2-3, the CDR3 gives the full variable domain: EAGVAQSPRYKIIEKRQSVAFWCNPISGHATLYWYQQILGQGPKLLIQFQNNGVVDDSQLPKDRFSAERLKGVDSTLKIQPAKLEDSAVYLCASSLGGGSPVDTQYFGPGTRLTVL.

This sequence joins TRBV5-1 and TRBJ1-1; D gene ambiguous. V gave up 4 bases and J gave up 4 bases, with 17 bases separating them. CDR3 length: 15 residues. Germline CDR1 SGHRS, CDR2 YFSETQ. The CDR3 reads CASSPEGQKGTEAFF. CDR3 DNA sequence: TGCGCCAGCAGCCCCGAGGGCCAAAAGGGCACTGAAGCTTTCTTT. Looking up the rest from reference TRBV5-1 and TRBJ1-1 gives the full variable domain: KAGVTQTPRYLIKTRGQQVTLSCSPISGHRSVSWYQQTPGQGLQFLFEYFSETQRNKGNFPGRFSGRQFSNSRSEMNVSTLELGDSALYLCASSPEGQKGTEAFFGQGTRLTVV.

This clonotype was seen a few times. The chain carries TRBV6-2 or TRBV6-3 and TRBJ2-1; 11 bases are a match to TRBD1. The length of the CDR3 is 14 residues. The germline CDR1 and CDR2 sequences are MNHEY and SVGEGT. V lost 5 bases, J lost 4 bases, and 1 base stayed unmatched. The CDR3 region has the DNA TGTGCCAGCAGTGGACAGGGGGCATACAATGAGCAGTTCTTC. Its protein is CASSGQGAYNEQFF.

This clonotype was seen many times. The chain carries TRBV20-1 and TRBJ2-3; 9 nucleotides align to TRBD2. The CDR3 spans 15 residues. The germline V gene encodes CDR1 DFQATT and CDR2 SNEGSKA (reference sequence). The trim removed 6 bases at V and 6 bases at J, leaving 13 bases unmatched. CDR3: CSAVPTSGALDTQYF. In nucleotides, the CDR3 is TGCAGTGCGGTCCCGACTAGCGGCGCTTTGGATACGCAGTATTTT.

A few counts support this clonotype. This chain uses TRBV28 with TRBJ2-5; 8 bases line up with TRBD1. V dropped 6 bases and J dropped 5; count of bases not matched to a gene: 11. The germline V gene has CDR1 MDHEN and CDR2 SYDVKM. This CDR3 contains 15 residues. The chain's CDR3 is CASSYLQGAIETQYF. The CDR3 DNA reads as TGTGCCAGCAGCTATCTCCAGGGGGCGATTGAGACCCAGTACTTC. Supplemented by reference TRBV28 and TRBJ2-5, the full variable domain reads DVKVTQSSRYLVKRTGEKVFLECVQDMDHENMFWYRQDPGLGLRLIYFSYDVKMKEKGDIPEGYSVSREKKERFSLILESASTNQTSMYLCASSYLQGAIETQYFGPGTRLLVL.

This clonotype has ten or more counts. The germline gene is not matched at one end of the junction; a read error may be the cause. This chain links TRBV20-1 with TRBJ2-3, with 13 bases that match TRBD2. Germline CDR1 reads DFQATT; CDR2 reads SNEGSKA (reference sequence). This CDR3 region has 15 residues. The CDR3 nucleotides read TGCAGTGCGAGAGGACTAGCGGGGGACACAGATACGCAGTATTTT. Translated, it gives CSARGLAGDTDTQYF.